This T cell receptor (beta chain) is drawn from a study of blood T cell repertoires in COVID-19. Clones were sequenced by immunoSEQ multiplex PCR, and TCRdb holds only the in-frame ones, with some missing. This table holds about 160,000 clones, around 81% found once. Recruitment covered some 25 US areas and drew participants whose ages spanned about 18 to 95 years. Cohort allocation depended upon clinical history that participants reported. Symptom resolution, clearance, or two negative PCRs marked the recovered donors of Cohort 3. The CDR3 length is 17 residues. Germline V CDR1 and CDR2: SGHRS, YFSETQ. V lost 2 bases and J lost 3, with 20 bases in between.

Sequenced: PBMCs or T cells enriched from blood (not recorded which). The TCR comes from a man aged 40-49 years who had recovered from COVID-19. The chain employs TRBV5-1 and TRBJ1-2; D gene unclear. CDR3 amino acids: CASSLIPGLQRDYGYTF. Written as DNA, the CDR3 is TGCGCCAGCAGCTTAATACCGGGCCTACAGCGGGACTATGGCTACACCTTC.